This T cell receptor (beta chain) was recovered during a study of cytomegalovirus exposure and HLA in healthy donors. Germline V gene lookup returns CDR1 MDHEN and CDR2 SYDVKM. The CDR3 has 14 residues. V shed 3 bases and J 3 bases; nucleotides not matched to a gene: 2. The study ran its PCR with 60 Vbeta and 13 Jbeta primers. Only in-frame clones appear in the TCRdb table, and some are missing; sequencing was by immunoSEQ multiplex PCR. This sample has 170,000 or so clones, with around 83% found just once. The gene calls are TRBV28 and TRBJ2-7; 10 positions match TRBD2. What was sequenced was PBMCs. This TCR derives from a man between 50 and 59 years old in good health and CMV-seronegative. The CDR3 DNA sequence: TGTGCCAGCAGTTTTGCTAGCGGGAGCTACGAGCAGTACTTC. It is translated as CASSFASGSYEQYF.